This TCR beta chain comes out of a study of blood T cell repertoires in COVID-19. The CDR3 contains 17 residues. Germline V gene data show CDR1 as SGHRS and CDR2 as YFSETQ. The junction had 7 bases not matched to a gene; V was cut back by 0 bases and J by 0 bases. Authors' methods: Nucleated cell number was recorded as an estimate derived from reference gene primer amplification. Assay used: immunoSEQ multiplex PCR; TCRdb lists only in-frame clones, some missing. V and J calls and clone size are given by that table; D and trimming were obtained from the DNA. This table holds some 260,000 clones, about four fifths found once.

The rearrangement links TRBV5-1 to TRBJ2-7; 9 bases are shared with TRBD2. Sequencing used peripheral blood. The origin of this receptor is a man at least 80 years old with acute or convalescent COVID-19. CDR3 DNA: TGCGCCAGCAGCTTGGTTCCTAGCGGGGATAGCTCCTACGAGCAGTACTTC. It specifies CASSLVPSGDSSYEQYF.